This entry lists 10 T cell receptor beta chains sequenced from one sample in a study of cytomegalovirus exposure and HLA in healthy donors. The data were produced by immunoSEQ multiplex PCR, yet TCRdb's version contains in-frame clones alone and is incomplete. The table shows about 360,000 clones, with just over 85% occurring only once. The sample consisted of PBMCs. The receptors were gathered from a woman in her late teens or twenties in good health and CMV-seronegative.

The rearrangement links TRBV5-5 to TRBJ2-2; the match to TRBD1 covers 9 bases. The germline gives CDR1 SGHKS, CDR2 YYEKEE (reference sequence). The ends lost 1 base at V and 6 bases at J; junction bases unmatched: 7. This CDR3 has 16 residues. The DNA of the CDR3 is TGTGCCAGCAGCTTGTTAGGGACAGGGTTTCCCGGGGAGCTGTTTTTT. It is translated as CASSLLGTGFPGELFF. The full variable domain, completed using reference TRBV5-5 and TRBJ2-2, is DAGVTQSPTHLIKTRGQQVTLRCSPISGHKSVSWYQQVLGQGPQFIFQYYEKEERGRGNFPDRFSARQFPNYSSELNVNALLLGDSALYLCASSLLGTGFPGELFFGEGSRLTVL.

This clone was seen a few times. This sequence joins TRBV6-1 and TRBJ1-2; D ambiguous. V was pared by 10 bases and J by 0 bases, with 12 bases between. The germline V gene has CDR1 MNHNS and CDR2 SASEGT. This CDR3 region has 13 residues. This CDR3 reads CATRLEANYGYTF. CDR3 nucleotide sequence: TGTGCCACGCGACTCGAGGCTAACTATGGCTACACCTTC.

V gene TRBV30 combines with J gene TRBJ2-3, with TRBD2 matching 7 bases. Unmatched junction bases numbered 6, after V lost 5 bases and J lost 10 bases. Germline V gene data show CDR1 as GTSNPN and CDR2 as SVGIG (reference sequence). The CDR3 contains 11 residues. The CDR3 nucleotides read TGTGCCTGGTTGGGTGCGGGGGCGCAGTATTTT. Residues: CAWLGAGAQYF.

J is TRBJ2-4 and V is TRBV5-4; D not certain. The CDR3 length is 13 residues. V shed 5 bases and J shed 6 bases, with 12 bases lying between them. Germline V gene data show CDR1 as SGHNT and CDR2 as YYREEE (reference sequence). The CDR3 bases are TGTGCCAGCAGTCCTACATCGGGAAACATTCAGTACTTC. Protein sequence: CASSPTSGNIQYF.

The chain recombines TRBV28 with TRBJ1-1; D possibly corresponds to TRBD1 (6 bases). The germline V gene encodes CDR1 MDHEN and CDR2 SYDVKM. This CDR3 is built from 14 residues. Trimming removed 2 bases at V and 6 bases at J, with 13 bases between. The CDR3 protein is CASSLGGQLSEAFF. The CDR3 coding sequence is TGTGCCAGCAGTTTAGGGGGCCAGCTTTCTGAAGCTTTCTTT.

The rearrangement links TRBV2 to TRBJ2-5, with 8 nucleotides matching TRBD2. CDR1 SNHLY and CDR2 FYNNEI come from the germline V gene. CDR3 length equals 17 residues. The ends lost 1 base at V and 5 bases at J; junction bases unmatched: 12. The CDR3 DNA reads TGTGCCAGCAGTGAAGGCAGGACTCTAGCGGGTCGGGAGACCCAGTACTTC. Amino acids: CASSEGRTLAGRETQYF.

The chain recombines TRBV5-1 with TRBJ2-7; 9 nucleotides line up with TRBD1. There are 12 residues in the CDR3. Looked up from germline, CDR1 is SGHRS and CDR2 is YFSETQ. Trimming at V came to 8 bases and at J to 4 bases, leaving 4 bases not matched to a gene. Here the CDR3 DNA reads TGCGCCAGGGGACAGGGAACTTACGAGCAGTACTTC. Its translation: CARGQGTYEQYF.

The genes are TRBV11-1 and TRBJ2-3; 13 bases fit TRBD2. The CDR3 loop spans 17 amino acids. CDR1 and CDR2 from the germline V gene are SGHAT and FQDESV (reference sequence). The V gene end was trimmed by 4 bases and the J gene end by 6 bases; junction bases not matched to a gene: 10. The CDR3 spells CASSWGQLAGGSDTQYF. In nucleotides, the CDR3 is TGTGCCAGCAGCTGGGGCCAACTAGCGGGGGGGTCGGATACGCAGTATTTT.

J is TRBJ2-2 and V is TRBV11-2; perhaps TRBD2 as D (7 bases). Trimming stripped 8 bases from V and 5 bases from J, with 21 bases between. CDR1 and CDR2 (germline): SGHAT, FQNNGV. This CDR3 comprises 16 residues. CDR3: CASPGAGRGRTGELFF. Written as DNA, the CDR3 is TGTGCCAGCCCGGGCGCGGGGCGGGGGCGGACCGGGGAGCTGTTTTTT.

The chain couples TRBV30 to TRBJ1-4, with D possibly TRBD1 on 5 matching bases. V lost 2 bases to trimming and J lost 5 bases, with 21 bases between them. CDR3 length equals 17 residues. The V gene's germline CDR1 is GTSNPN and CDR2 SVGIG (reference sequence). CDR3 protein: CAWSRSQDGARNEKLFF. DNA for the CDR3: TGTGCCTGGAGTCGCTCCCAGGATGGGGCTAGAAATGAAAAACTGTTTTTT.